These T cell receptor beta chains were read from a single sample in a study of blood T cell repertoires in COVID-19. Assay used: immunoSEQ multiplex PCR; TCRdb lists only in-frame clones, some missing. The top ten hold around 3.9% of the sample, which has some 360,000 clones, approximately 89% seen once. Sample: peripheral blood. Receptors were obtained from a woman aged 55-69 years with COVID-19, enrolled during active disease. The CDR3 runs from the conserved cysteine through the conserved F or W. A D gene is named only where the DNA matches it firmly. Clone size is given for some rows only: seen once, a few or many times, or a class if the clone is expanded.

>TRBD1|TRBV5-1|TRBJ1-1|once
TGCGCCAGCAGCTTAAAGGGGGCTGATACTGAAGCTTTCTTT
CASSLKGADTEAFF
>-|TRBV18|TRBJ1-1|-
TGTGCCAGCTCACCACGGGCGAAGAACACTGAAGCTTTCTTT
CASSPRAKNTEAFF
>-|TRBV24-1|TRBJ2-5|-
TGTGCCACCAGTCGCGGCGGCCAAGAGACCCAGTACTTC
CATSRGGQETQYF
>-|TRBV5-1|TRBJ1-2|-
TGCGCCAGCAGCTTGGGGACAGATACTTACTATGGCTACACCTTC
CASSLGTDTYYGYTF
>TRBD1|TRBV6-1|TRBJ1-1|-
TGTGCCAGCAGTGAAGTCAAGGAACCAGGGGGCACTGAAGCTTTCTTT
CASSEVKEPGGTEAFF
>-|TRBV18|TRBJ1-2|-
TGTGCCAGCTCACCAGGGGAGGGGTATGGCTACACCTTC
CASSPGEGYGYTF
>-|TRBV7-9|TRBJ2-1|-
TGTGCCAGCAGGCTACAACTTCTTACAATTGGAGGCAATGAGCAGTTCTTC
CASRLQLLTIGGNEQFF
>-|TRBV11-2|TRBJ1-2|-
TGTGCCAGCAGCCCAGGGGAGGGCTACACCTTC
CASSPGEGYTF
>-|TRBV4-1|TRBJ2-7|once
TGCGCCAGCAGCCAACCGCCCGGGATCGGCTACGAGCAGTACTTC
CASSQPPGIGYEQYF
>TRBD2|TRBV7-2|TRBJ2-1|-
TGTGCCAGCAGCTTAGCGGTCCTAGCGGGGGGAGGTGAGCAGTTCTTC
CASSLAVLAGGGEQFF
>TRBD1|TRBV6-5|TRBJ1-1|-
TGTGCCAGCAGTCGGACAGGGTTGAACACTGAAGCTTTCTTT
CASSRTGLNTEAFF
>TRBD2|TRBV7-8|TRBJ2-2|-
TGTGCCAGCAAAACCGGGACTAGCGGGATCGCGAACACCGGGGAGCTGCTTTTT
CASKTGTSGIANTGELLF
>TRBD1|TRBV28|TRBJ1-1|-
TGTGCCAGCAGTTTACGGGCAGGGGGCCACACTGAAGCTTTCTTT
CASSLRAGGHTEAFF
>-|TRBV11-2|TRBJ2-3|few
TGTGCCAGCACCCTGGGGACTACAGATACGCAGTATTTT
CASTLGTTDTQYF
>-|TRBV5-5|TRBJ1-1|-
TGTGCCAGCAGCTTTTTCGGGGTCGTGACTGAAGCTTTCTTT
CASSFFGVVTEAFF
>TRBD1|TRBV7-3|TRBJ1-6|-
TGTGCCAGCAGCTCCCAGGGGGCCCAGGGAACTGGGTATAATTCACCCCTCCACTTT
CASSSQGAQGTGYNSPLHF
>-|TRBV6-2/TRBV6-3|TRBJ1-1|-
TGTGCCAGCAGCATTAAACAGGGAATAAGGACTGAAGCTTTCTTT
CASSIKQGIRTEAFF
>-|TRBV5-5|TRBJ2-3|-
TGTGCCAGCAGCTTCGGAGAACCCCGCACAGATACGCAGTATTTT
CASSFGEPRTDTQYF
>TRBD1|TRBV7-8|TRBJ2-7|-
TGTGCCAGCAGCGATCGGGACAGGGGCTCCTACGAGCAGTACTTC
CASSDRDRGSYEQYF
>TRBD1|TRBV18|TRBJ1-5|-
TGTGCCAGCTCACCCGACAGGGCCGTAAGTCAGCCCCAGCATTTT
CASSPDRAVSQPQHF
>-|TRBV6-6|TRBJ1-2|-
TGTGCCAGCAGTTACTCCGGACAAGCGTCGGGCTACACCTTC
CASSYSGQASGYTF
>-|TRBV7-3|TRBJ1-2|-
TGTGCCAGCAGCTTCGCCGGGGGCTACACCTTC
CASSFAGGYTF
>-|TRBV12-3/TRBV12-4|TRBJ2-7|few
TGTGCCAGCAGCCTAACAGTAAACGAGCAGTACTTC
CASSLTVNEQYF
>TRBD1|TRBV5-4|TRBJ1-1|-
TGTGCCAGCAGCAAGGGACAGGGCTGGAACACTGAAGCTTTCTTT
CASSKGQGWNTEAFF
>TRBD1|TRBV11-1|TRBJ2-1|-
TGTGCCAGCAGTCCCGAACCACAGGGGTACAATGAGCAGTTCTTC
CASSPEPQGYNEQFF
>TRBD2|TRBV5-1|TRBJ2-7|-
TGCGCCAGCAGCCCGGCCAGCGGGGCCGGGGGGGAGCAGTACTTC
CASSPASGAGGEQYF
>-|TRBV3-1/TRBV3-2|TRBJ2-7|-
TGTGCCAGCAGCCAGTCCTGGCGGGGGACATCCTACGAGCAGTACTTC
CASSQSWRGTSYEQYF
>TRBD1|TRBV7-9|TRBJ1-5|-
TGTGCCAGCAGCTTAGGACAGGGATTTCAGCCCCAGCATTTT
CASSLGQGFQPQHF
>-|TRBV4-2|TRBJ1-3|-
TGTGCCAGCAGCCAAGTTAACCTCGGGGAGTCTGGAAACACCATATATTTT
CASSQVNLGESGNTIYF
>-|TRBV11-1|TRBJ1-1|-
TGTGCCAGCAGCTTACGCAGGGTGAACACTGAAGCTTTCTTT
CASSLRRVNTEAFF
>-|TRBV7-2|TRBJ2-2|-
TGTGCCAGCAGCTTAGCCTCCGCGGGGTCCGGGGAGCTGTTTTTT
CASSLASAGSGELFF
>-|TRBV6-6|TRBJ1-6|-
TGTGCCAGCAGTCCCGGTTCACAGGGCGGGCATTCACCCCTCCACTTT
CASSPGSQGGHSPLHF
>TRBD1|TRBV30|TRBJ1-2|-
TGTGCCGGGTGGGACAGGGGAAAAGGTGGCTACACCTTC
CAGWDRGKGGYTF
>-|TRBV29-1|TRBJ2-2|-
TGCAGCGTTGACGGTAACACCGGGGAGCTGTTTTTT
CSVDGNTGELFF
>-|TRBV12-3/TRBV12-4|TRBJ2-1|-
TGTGCCAGCAGAACTAGGGAGGATGAGCAGTTCTTC
CASRTREDEQFF
>-|TRBV6-5|TRBJ1-5|-
TGTGCCAGCTCGGGACATACTAATCAGCCCCAGCATTTT
CASSGHTNQPQHF
>-|TRBV5-1|TRBJ2-7|-
TGCGCCAGCAGCTTGGGGACAGTTCCCTACGAGCAGTACTTC
CASSLGTVPYEQYF
>TRBD1|TRBV7-9|TRBJ1-1|-
TGTGCCAGCAGCACGAAGGGGGCGAACACTGAAGCTTTCTTT
CASSTKGANTEAFF
>-|TRBV5-8|TRBJ2-7|-
TGTGCCAGCAGCAAAACCGTTCGGAGGGAGCAGTACTTC
CASSKTVRREQYF
>-|TRBV25-1|TRBJ2-3|-
TGTGCCAGCACTGGGCAGGGAAGCACAGATACGCAGTATTTT
CASTGQGSTDTQYF
>-|TRBV11-2|TRBJ1-1|-
TGTGCCAGCAGCTCGGACTTCACTGAAGCTTTCTTT
CASSSDFTEAFF
>-|TRBV28|TRBJ1-6|-
TGTGCCAGCACCCTATCCGTGACAATAAATTCACCCCTCCACTTT
CASTLSVTINSPLHF
>TRBD2|TRBV7-3|TRBJ2-5|-
TGTGCCAGCAGCTTAGGCGGTCTAGCGGAAGAGACCCAGTACTTC
CASSLGGLAEETQYF
>TRBD1|TRBV11-3|TRBJ2-7|-
TGTGCCAGCAGCTTAAGTGGCAGGGGGAACGAGCAGTACTTC
CASSLSGRGNEQYF
>TRBD1|TRBV2|TRBJ1-1|once
TGTGCCAGCAGTTCTACAGGGGCTGGGACTGAAGCTTTCTTT
CASSSTGAGTEAFF
>TRBD1|TRBV9|TRBJ1-1|-
TGTGCCAGCAGCCGGCGGACAGGTTTTGAAGCTTTCTTT
CASSRRTGFEAFF
>-|TRBV9|TRBJ1-2|-
TGTGCCAGCAGCGTAGGCGGCAGTAACTATGGCTACACCTTC
CASSVGGSNYGYTF
>TRBD1|TRBV5-1|TRBJ1-4|-
TGCGCCAGCAGCCCCCTGGACAGGGGGGGCGAAAAACTGTTTTTT
CASSPLDRGGEKLFF
>TRBD1|TRBV2|TRBJ1-2|-
TGTGCCAGCAGTTCCCGACAGGGTGGTGGCTACACCTTC
CASSSRQGGGYTF
>-|TRBV5-1|TRBJ1-2|-
TGCGCCAGCAGCTTGGATGGGGGGGATGGCTACACCTTC
CASSLDGGDGYTF